This TCR beta chain was identified in a study of identifying expanded T cells in peripheral blood. The CDR3 extends over 15 amino acids. The ends lost 3 bases at V and 3 bases at J; junction bases unmatched: 8. The germline V gene has CDR1 MRHNA and CDR2 SNTAGT. Healthy donors had no documented immune events, such as infections, while sampled. Using immunoSEQ multiplex PCR, the repertoire was profiled, and TCRdb retains in-frame clones only, with some absent. The top ten clones hold roughly 3.3% of a sample with 120,000 or so clones, 84% of them seen once. Notes on this clone: Its antigen is not known.

The study, taken as a whole, reports: Clone count variance between roughly 2-week samples rose with total template count. Over about two and four weeks, about 17 and 20 clones changed, versus more than 1 between replicates.

The sequencing input was blood. V is TRBV6-4 and J is TRBJ2-7; 7 bases match TRBD1. The TCR comes from a person aged 18-69 years in good health. Here the CDR3 DNA reads TGTGCCAGCAGTGAGCACAGGGGTCCGCTCTACGAGCAGTACTTC. It encodes CASSEHRGPLYEQYF.